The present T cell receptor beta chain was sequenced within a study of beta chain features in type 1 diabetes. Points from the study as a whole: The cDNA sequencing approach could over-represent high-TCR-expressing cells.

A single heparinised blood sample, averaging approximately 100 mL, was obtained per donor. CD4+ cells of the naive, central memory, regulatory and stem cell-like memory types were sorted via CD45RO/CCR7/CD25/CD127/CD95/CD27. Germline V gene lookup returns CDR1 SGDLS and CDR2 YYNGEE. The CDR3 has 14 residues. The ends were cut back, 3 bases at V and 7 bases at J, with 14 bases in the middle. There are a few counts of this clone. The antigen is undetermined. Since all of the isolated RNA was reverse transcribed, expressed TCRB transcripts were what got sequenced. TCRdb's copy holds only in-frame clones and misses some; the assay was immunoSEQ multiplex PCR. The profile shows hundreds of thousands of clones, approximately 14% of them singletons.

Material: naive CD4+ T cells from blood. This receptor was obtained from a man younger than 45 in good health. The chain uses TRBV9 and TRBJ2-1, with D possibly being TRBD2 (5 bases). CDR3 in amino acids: CASSAQGGRNEQFF. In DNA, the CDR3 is TGTGCCAGCAGCGCTCAAGGAGGTAGGAATGAGCAGTTCTTC.